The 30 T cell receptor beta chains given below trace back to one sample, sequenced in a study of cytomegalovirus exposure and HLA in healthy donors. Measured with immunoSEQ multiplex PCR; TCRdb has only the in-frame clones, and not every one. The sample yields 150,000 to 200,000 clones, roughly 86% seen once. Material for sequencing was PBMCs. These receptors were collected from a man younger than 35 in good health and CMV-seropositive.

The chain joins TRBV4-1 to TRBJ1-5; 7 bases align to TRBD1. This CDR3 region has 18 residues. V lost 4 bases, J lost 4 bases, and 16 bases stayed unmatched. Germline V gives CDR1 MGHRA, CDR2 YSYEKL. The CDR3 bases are TGCGCCAGCAGCCCCAGGGTATCACAGGGGATGGGGAATCAGCCCCAGCATTTT. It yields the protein CASSPRVSQGMGNQPQHF.

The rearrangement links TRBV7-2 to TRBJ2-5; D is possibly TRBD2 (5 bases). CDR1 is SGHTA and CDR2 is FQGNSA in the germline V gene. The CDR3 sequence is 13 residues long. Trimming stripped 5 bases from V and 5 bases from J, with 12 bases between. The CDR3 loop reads CASSKMVAETQYF. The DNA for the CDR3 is TGTGCCAGCAGCAAAATGGTAGCGGAGACCCAGTACTTC.

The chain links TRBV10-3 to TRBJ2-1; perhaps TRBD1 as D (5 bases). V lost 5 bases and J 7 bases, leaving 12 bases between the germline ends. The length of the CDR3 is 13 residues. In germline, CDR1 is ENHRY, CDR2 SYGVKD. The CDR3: CAISSQGNNEQFF. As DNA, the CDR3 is TGTGCCATCAGTTCCCAGGGAAATAATGAGCAGTTCTTC.

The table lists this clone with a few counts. The CDR3 DNA reads as TGTGCCAGCAGCCCCCCGGGACAGAGCTCCTACGAGCAGTACTTC. Amino acids: CASSPPGQSSYEQYF. This chain uses TRBV5-4 with TRBJ2-7; TRBD1 aligns across 7 bases. Germline values: CDR1 SGHNT, CDR2 YYREEE (reference sequence). V shed 4 bases, J shed 0 bases, and the junction held 7 bases outside the gene matches. This CDR3 region has 15 residues.

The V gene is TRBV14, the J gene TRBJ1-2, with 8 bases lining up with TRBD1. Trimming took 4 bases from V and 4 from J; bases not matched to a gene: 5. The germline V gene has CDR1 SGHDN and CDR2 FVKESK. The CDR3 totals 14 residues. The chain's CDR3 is CASSRDRGGYGYTF. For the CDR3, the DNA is TGTGCCAGCAGCCGTGACAGGGGCGGCTATGGCTACACCTTC.

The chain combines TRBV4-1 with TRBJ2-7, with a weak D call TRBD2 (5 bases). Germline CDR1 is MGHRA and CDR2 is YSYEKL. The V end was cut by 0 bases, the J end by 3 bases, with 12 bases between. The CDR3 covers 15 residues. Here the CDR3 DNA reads TGCGCCAGCAGCCAAGATCTAGGAGGTTACTACGAGCAGTACTTC. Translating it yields CASSQDLGGYYEQYF.

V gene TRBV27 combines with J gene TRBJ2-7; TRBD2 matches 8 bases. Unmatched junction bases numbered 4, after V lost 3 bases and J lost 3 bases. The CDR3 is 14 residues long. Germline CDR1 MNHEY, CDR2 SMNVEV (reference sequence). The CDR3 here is CASSFAGGNYEQYF. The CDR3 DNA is TGTGCCAGCAGTTTTGCGGGAGGTAACTACGAGCAGTACTTC.

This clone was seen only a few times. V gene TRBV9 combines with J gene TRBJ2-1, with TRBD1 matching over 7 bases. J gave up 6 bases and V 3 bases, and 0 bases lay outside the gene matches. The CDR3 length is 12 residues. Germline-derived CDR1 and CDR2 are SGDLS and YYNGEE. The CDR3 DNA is TGTGCCAGCAGCGGACAGGGCAATGAGCAGTTCTTC. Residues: CASSGQGNEQFF.

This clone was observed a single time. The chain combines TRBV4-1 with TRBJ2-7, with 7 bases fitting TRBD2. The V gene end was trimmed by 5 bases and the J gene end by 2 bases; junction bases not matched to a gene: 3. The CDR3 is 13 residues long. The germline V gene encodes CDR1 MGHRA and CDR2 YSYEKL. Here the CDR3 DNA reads TGCGCCAGCAGCTGGGCGGGAGCCTACGAGCAGTACTTC. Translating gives CASSWAGAYEQYF.

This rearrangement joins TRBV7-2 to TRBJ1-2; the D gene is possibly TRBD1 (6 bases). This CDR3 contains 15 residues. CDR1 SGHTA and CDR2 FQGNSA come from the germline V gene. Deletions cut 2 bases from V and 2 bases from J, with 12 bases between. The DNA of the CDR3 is TGTGCCAGCAGCTTAAGCGCAGGGGACAACTATGGCTACACCTTC. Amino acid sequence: CASSLSAGDNYGYTF. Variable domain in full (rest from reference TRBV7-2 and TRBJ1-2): GAGVSQSPSNKVTEKGKDVELRCDPISGHTALYWYRQSLGQGLEFLIYFQGNSAPDKSGLPSDRFSAERTGGSVSTLTIQRTQQEDSAVYLCASSLSAGDNYGYTFGSGTRLTVV.

As DNA, the CDR3 is TGTGCCAGCGGGAGCACCACCTACAATGAGCAGTTCTTC. Its translation: CASGSTTYNEQFF. The chain recombines TRBV19 with TRBJ2-1; D might be TRBD2 (6 bases). Per germline, CDR1 LNHDA and CDR2 SQIVND (reference sequence). The length of the CDR3 is 13 residues. V lost 9 bases and J lost 2, with 11 bases in between.

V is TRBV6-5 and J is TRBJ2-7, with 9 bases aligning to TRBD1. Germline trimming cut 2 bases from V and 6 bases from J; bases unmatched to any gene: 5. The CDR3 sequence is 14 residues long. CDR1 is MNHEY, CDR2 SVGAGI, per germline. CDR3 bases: TGTGCCAGCAGTTACGGGACAGGGTCCGCCGAGCAGTACTTC. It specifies CASSYGTGSAEQYF.

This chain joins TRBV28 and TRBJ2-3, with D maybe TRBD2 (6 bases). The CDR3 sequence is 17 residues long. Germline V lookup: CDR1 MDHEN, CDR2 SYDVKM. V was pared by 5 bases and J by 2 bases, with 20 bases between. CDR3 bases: TGTGCCAGCAGTGCGCTCCTCGGGCGGGGAAACACAGATACGCAGTATTTT. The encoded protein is CASSALLGRGNTDTQYF. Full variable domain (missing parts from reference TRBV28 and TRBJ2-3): DVKVTQSSRYLVKRTGEKVFLECVQDMDHENMFWYRQDPGLGLRLIYFSYDVKMKEKGDIPEGYSVSREKKERFSLILESASTNQTSMYLCASSALLGRGNTDTQYFGPGTRLTVL.

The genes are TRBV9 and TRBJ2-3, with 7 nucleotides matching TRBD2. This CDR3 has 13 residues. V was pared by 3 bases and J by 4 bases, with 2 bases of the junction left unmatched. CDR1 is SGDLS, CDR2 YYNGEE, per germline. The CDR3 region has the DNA TGTGCCAGCAGCGGGCTAGCGGCAGATACGCAGTATTTT. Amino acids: CASSGLAADTQYF.

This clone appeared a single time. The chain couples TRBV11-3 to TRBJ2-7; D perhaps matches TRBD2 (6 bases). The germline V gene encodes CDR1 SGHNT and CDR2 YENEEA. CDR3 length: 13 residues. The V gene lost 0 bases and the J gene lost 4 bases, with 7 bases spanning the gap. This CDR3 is CASSLEAGYEQYF. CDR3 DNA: TGTGCCAGCAGCTTAGAGGCGGGATACGAGCAGTACTTC.

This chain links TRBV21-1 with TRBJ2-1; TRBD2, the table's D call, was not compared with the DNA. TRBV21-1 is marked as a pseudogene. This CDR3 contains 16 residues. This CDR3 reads CASSKRTSGTYNEQFF. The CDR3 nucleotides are TGTGCCAGCAGCAAACGGACTAGCGGGACCTACAATGAGCAGTTCTTC.

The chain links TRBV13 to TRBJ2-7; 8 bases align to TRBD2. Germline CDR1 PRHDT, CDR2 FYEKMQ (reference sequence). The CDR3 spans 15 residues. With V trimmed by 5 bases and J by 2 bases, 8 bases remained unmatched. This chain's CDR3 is CASSPRLAGTYEQYF. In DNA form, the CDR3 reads TGTGCCAGCAGCCCGAGATTAGCGGGAACCTACGAGCAGTACTTC.

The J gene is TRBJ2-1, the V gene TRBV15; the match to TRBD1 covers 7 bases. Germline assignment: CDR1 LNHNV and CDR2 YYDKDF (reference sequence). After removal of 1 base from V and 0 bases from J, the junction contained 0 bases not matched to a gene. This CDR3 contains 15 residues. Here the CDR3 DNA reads TGTGCCACCAGCAGAGGACAGGGCTCCTACAATGAGCAGTTCTTC. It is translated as CATSRGQGSYNEQFF.

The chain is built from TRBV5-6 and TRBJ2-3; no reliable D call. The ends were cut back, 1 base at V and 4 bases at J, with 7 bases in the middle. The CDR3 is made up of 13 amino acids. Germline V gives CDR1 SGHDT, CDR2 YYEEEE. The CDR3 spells CASSLFPSDTQYF. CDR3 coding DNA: TGTGCCAGCAGCTTGTTTCCCTCAGATACGCAGTATTTT.

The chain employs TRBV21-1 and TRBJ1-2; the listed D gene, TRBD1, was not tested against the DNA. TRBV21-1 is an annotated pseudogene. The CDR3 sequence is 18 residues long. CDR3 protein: CASSTDRTMGKANYGYTF. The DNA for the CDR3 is TGTGCCAGCAGCACGGACAGAACGATGGGCAAAGCTAACTATGGCTACACCTTC.

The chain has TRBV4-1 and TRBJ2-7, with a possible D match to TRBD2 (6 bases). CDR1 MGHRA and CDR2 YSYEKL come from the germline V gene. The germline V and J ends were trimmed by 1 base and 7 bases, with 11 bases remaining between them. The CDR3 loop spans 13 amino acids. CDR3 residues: CASSQGAGWEQYF. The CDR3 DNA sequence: TGCGCCAGCAGCCAAGGGGCGGGGTGGGAGCAGTACTTC.

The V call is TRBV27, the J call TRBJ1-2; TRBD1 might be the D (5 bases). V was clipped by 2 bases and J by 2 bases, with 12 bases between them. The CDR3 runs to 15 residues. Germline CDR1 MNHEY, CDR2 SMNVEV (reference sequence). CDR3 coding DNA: TGTGCCAGCAGTTTAGGTCAGGGCAACAACTATGGCTACACCTTC. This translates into CASSLGQGNNYGYTF.

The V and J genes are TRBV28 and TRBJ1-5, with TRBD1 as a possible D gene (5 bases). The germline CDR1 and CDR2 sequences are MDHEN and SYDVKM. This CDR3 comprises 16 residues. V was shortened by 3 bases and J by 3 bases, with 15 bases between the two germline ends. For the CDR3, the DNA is TGTGCCAGCAGTTTTGTTTTAATCGGACACAATCAGCCCCAGCATTTT. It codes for CASSFVLIGHNQPQHF.

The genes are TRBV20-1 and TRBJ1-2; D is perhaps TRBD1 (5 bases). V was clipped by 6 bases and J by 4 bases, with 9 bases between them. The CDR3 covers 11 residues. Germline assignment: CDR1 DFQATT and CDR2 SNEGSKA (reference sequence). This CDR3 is CSASTVYGYTF. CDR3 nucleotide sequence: TGCAGTGCGTCGACAGTCTATGGCTACACCTTC.

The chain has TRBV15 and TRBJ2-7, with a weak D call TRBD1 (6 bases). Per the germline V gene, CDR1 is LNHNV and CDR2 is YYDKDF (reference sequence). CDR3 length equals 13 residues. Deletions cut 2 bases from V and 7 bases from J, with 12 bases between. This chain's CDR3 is CATSRFRTAEQYF. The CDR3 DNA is TGTGCCACCAGCAGATTCAGGACAGCTGAGCAGTACTTC.

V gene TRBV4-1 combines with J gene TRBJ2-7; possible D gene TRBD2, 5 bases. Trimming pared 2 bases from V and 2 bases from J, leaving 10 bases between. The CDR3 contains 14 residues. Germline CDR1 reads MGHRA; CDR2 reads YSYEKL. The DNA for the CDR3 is TGCGCCAGCAGCCAAAACGACGGGACCTACGAGCAGTACTTC. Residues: CASSQNDGTYEQYF.

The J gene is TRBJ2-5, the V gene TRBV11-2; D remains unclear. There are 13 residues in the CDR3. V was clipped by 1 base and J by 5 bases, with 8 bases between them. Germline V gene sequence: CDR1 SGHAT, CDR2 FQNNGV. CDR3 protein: CASSLGHQETQYF. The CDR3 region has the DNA TGTGCCAGCAGCTTAGGTCATCAGGAGACCCAGTACTTC.

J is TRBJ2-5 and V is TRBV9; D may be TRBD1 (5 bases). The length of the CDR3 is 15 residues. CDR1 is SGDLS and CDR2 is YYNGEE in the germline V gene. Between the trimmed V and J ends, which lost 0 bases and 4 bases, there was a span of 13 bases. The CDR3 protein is CASSVGVQGGETQYF. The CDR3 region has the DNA TGTGCCAGCAGCGTAGGCGTTCAGGGCGGAGAGACCCAGTACTTC.

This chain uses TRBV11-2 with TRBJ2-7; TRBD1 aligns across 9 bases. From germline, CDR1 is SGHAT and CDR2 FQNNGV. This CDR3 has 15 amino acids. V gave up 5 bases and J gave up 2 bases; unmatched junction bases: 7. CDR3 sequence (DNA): TGTGCCAGCAGCCCCTCCGGGACAGGGACCTACGAGCAGTACTTC. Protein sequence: CASSPSGTGTYEQYF.

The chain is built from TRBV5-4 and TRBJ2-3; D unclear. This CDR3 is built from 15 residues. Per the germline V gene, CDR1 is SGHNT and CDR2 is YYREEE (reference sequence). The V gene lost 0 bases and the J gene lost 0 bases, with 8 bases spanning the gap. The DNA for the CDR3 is TGTGCCAGCAGCTTGGATCAAACTAGCACAGATACGCAGTATTTT. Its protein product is CASSLDQTSTDTQYF.